Included here is one T cell receptor (beta chain) sequence, with context. The source of the sample is a study of blood T cell repertoires in COVID-19. At the level of the study: Acute-phase and convalescent COVID-19 samples originated in the United States, Italy and Spain. PBMCs, B-cell-depleted T cells, or T cells provided the cDNA or gDNA that made up the material.

In the original analysis: Amplification of reference gene primers provided the estimated nucleated cell counts. The repertoire was sequenced with immunoSEQ multiplex PCR; TCRdb's copy has only in-frame clones and lacks some. V and J calls and clone size come straight from that table; D and trimming were deduced from the DNA. Among about 160,000 clones listed, 70% to 80% were seen once. The V gene end was trimmed by 6 bases and the J gene end by 6 bases; junction bases not matched to a gene: 11. The germline CDR1 and CDR2 sequences are MNHEY and SVGAGI. The CDR3 consists of 15 residues. The gene calls are TRBV6-5 and TRBJ1-5; 7 positions match TRBD1. The sequenced material came from peripheral blood. The sequence derives from a man aged 55 to 69 with acute or convalescent COVID-19. CDR3 loop: CASRETGIWGQPQHF. Here the CDR3 DNA reads TGTGCCAGCAGAGAGACAGGGATATGGGGTCAGCCCCAGCATTTT.